This is a list of T cell receptor beta chains from one sample in a study of breast tumors, draining lymph nodes, adjacent tissues. One entry per CDR3 protein results from TCRdb running MiXCR on the multiplex PCR reads. Here the sample spans 15,000 to 20,000 distinct CDR3 sequences, less than 75% being singletons. The sequencing input was tumor-adjacent breast tissue. The receptor set was obtained from a female donor with breast cancer. Some clones in this sample may be carry-over from other donors' samples. CDR3s include the opening cysteine and the closing phenylalanine or tryptophan. A D gene is named only where the DNA matches it firmly. Expanded clones get a size class; other rows say once, few or many, or leave the size out.

cdr3_nt: TGTGCCAGCTGCCCCGGGACTAGCAGCACAGATACGCAGTATTTT
cdr3_aa: CASCPGTSSTDTQYF
v_call: TRBV2
clone_size: NA
d_call: TRBD2
j_call: TRBJ2-3

cdr3_nt: TGCAGCGCTTTGGGACAGGGGTTGGGTGGCTACACCTTC
cdr3_aa: CSALGQGLGGYTF
v_call: TRBV29-1
clone_size: NA
d_call: TRBD1
j_call: TRBJ1-2

cdr3_nt: TGTGCCAGCAGTCCCCTAAGGGCTAGCAGCTACAATGAGCAGTTCTTC
cdr3_aa: CASSPLRASSYNEQFF
v_call: TRBV6-6
clone_size: NA
d_call: NA
j_call: TRBJ2-1

cdr3_nt: TGTGCCAGCAGCTTAGGGTCAAGACGGGGCTACACCTTC
cdr3_aa: CASSLGSRRGYTF
v_call: TRBV7-2
clone_size: few
d_call: NA
j_call: TRBJ1-2

cdr3_nt: TGTGCCAGCAGCGGGTGGGGTCACGTAGGCTACACCTTC
cdr3_aa: CASSGWGHVGYTF
v_call: TRBV9
clone_size: NA
d_call: NA
j_call: TRBJ1-2

cdr3_nt: TGTGCCAGCAGTAAAGACACGAGCTCTGGAAACACCATATATTTT
cdr3_aa: CASSKDTSSGNTIYF
v_call: TRBV6-6
clone_size: medium-sized
d_call: NA
j_call: TRBJ1-3

cdr3_nt: TGTGCCAGTATCCCATTAGTCCCGGGACAGGGGGGACCAGATACGCAGTATTTT
cdr3_aa: CASIPLVPGQGGPDTQYF
v_call: TRBV19
clone_size: NA
d_call: TRBD1
j_call: TRBJ2-3

cdr3_nt: TGTGCCAGCAGCCAAGGGACGGAGCAGTTCTTC
cdr3_aa: CASSQGTEQFF
v_call: TRBV14
clone_size: once
d_call: NA
j_call: TRBJ2-1

cdr3_nt: TGTGCCAGCAGCTTAGGGGGAGCGGGGGGCGTTGATTACAATGAGCAGTTCTTC
cdr3_aa: CASSLGGAGGVDYNEQFF
v_call: TRBV7-9
clone_size: NA
d_call: TRBD2
j_call: TRBJ2-1

cdr3_nt: TGCAGCGTTGTGCTAGGGGCAGGCACAGATACGCAGTATTTT
cdr3_aa: CSVVLGAGTDTQYF
v_call: TRBV29-1
clone_size: NA
d_call: NA
j_call: TRBJ2-3

cdr3_nt: TGTGCCAGCAGCCCATCCGCCTCGGGCGGTGGCTACACCTTC
cdr3_aa: CASSPSASGGGYTF
v_call: TRBV7-2
clone_size: NA
d_call: NA
j_call: TRBJ1-2

cdr3_nt: TGTGCCAGCTCACCAGGACTAGCGGGCGCGAATGAGCAGTTCTTC
cdr3_aa: CASSPGLAGANEQFF
v_call: TRBV18
clone_size: many
d_call: TRBD2
j_call: TRBJ2-1

cdr3_nt: TGTGCCAGCAGTGCGGCCAGTAACTATGGCTACACCTTC
cdr3_aa: CASSAASNYGYTF
v_call: TRBV2
clone_size: NA
d_call: NA
j_call: TRBJ1-2

cdr3_nt: TGTGCCAGCAGTTACGACAGGAGCGGGGACGAGCAGTACTTC
cdr3_aa: CASSYDRSGDEQYF
v_call: TRBV2
clone_size: NA
d_call: NA
j_call: TRBJ2-7

cdr3_nt: TGTGCCACCAGCAGGGACAGCGGTAATTCACCCCTCCACTTT
cdr3_aa: CATSRDSGNSPLHF
v_call: TRBV15
clone_size: NA
d_call: NA
j_call: TRBJ1-6

cdr3_nt: TGTGCCACCAGCAGAAGCAGTTACTATAATTCACCCCTCCACTTT
cdr3_aa: CATSRSSYYNSPLHF
v_call: TRBV15
clone_size: few
d_call: NA
j_call: TRBJ1-6

cdr3_nt: TGTGCCAGCACGCACCTCGGGGGTAGGAAGACCCAGTACTTC
cdr3_aa: CASTHLGGRKTQYF
v_call: TRBV6-5
clone_size: many
d_call: NA
j_call: TRBJ2-5

cdr3_nt: TGTGCCAGCAGTTTAGGGGCCGGGGGAGGCACTGAAGCTTTCTTT
cdr3_aa: CASSLGAGGGTEAFF
v_call: TRBV12-3/TRBV12-4
clone_size: many
d_call: NA
j_call: TRBJ1-1

cdr3_nt: TGTGCCAGCCGGACAGGGGTGGGCTATGGCTACACCTTC
cdr3_aa: CASRTGVGYGYTF
v_call: TRBV19
clone_size: NA
d_call: TRBD1
j_call: TRBJ1-2

cdr3_nt: TGTGCCTGGGGCCTAGGAGGGGGGAATTCACCCCTCCACTTT
cdr3_aa: CAWGLGGGNSPLHF
v_call: TRBV30
clone_size: many
d_call: NA
j_call: TRBJ1-6

cdr3_nt: TGTGCCAGCAGTAGACAGAATAGCAATCAGCCCCAGCATTTT
cdr3_aa: CASSRQNSNQPQHF
v_call: TRBV6-6
clone_size: many
d_call: NA
j_call: TRBJ1-5

cdr3_nt: TGCAGTAGATTAGCCCGAGACAATGAGCAGTTCTTC
cdr3_aa: CSRLARDNEQFF
v_call: TRBV20-1
clone_size: medium-sized
d_call: NA
j_call: TRBJ2-1

cdr3_nt: TGTGCCAGCAGTAACTCTATTCCGGGACTAGAGGGAGATACGCAGTATTTT
cdr3_aa: CASSNSIPGLEGDTQYF
v_call: TRBV2
clone_size: NA
d_call: TRBD2
j_call: TRBJ2-3

cdr3_nt: TGTGCCACCAGCAGCAGAAAGGGGGACACGGAATACAATGAGCAGTTCTTC
cdr3_aa: CATSSRKGDTEYNEQFF
v_call: TRBV15
clone_size: NA
d_call: NA
j_call: TRBJ2-1

cdr3_nt: TGTGCCAGCAGTGAATCGGGCGTCGGGGAGCTGTTTTTT
cdr3_aa: CASSESGVGELFF
v_call: TRBV6-4
clone_size: few
d_call: NA
j_call: TRBJ2-2